The rows below give T cell receptor beta chains drawn from one sample of a study of cytomegalovirus exposure and HLA in healthy donors. TCRdb's table, derived via immunoSEQ multiplex PCR, lists solely in-frame clones and lacks some. The sample consists of 85,000 to 100,000 clones, around four fifths of them appearing once. Sequencing was performed on PBMCs. The receptors were sampled from a man aged 35-49 years in good health and CMV-seropositive. Each CDR3 is given with its conserved first and last residue. A D gene is named only where the DNA matches it firmly. A clone size is listed for some rows: how often the clone was seen (once, few, many), or a class if it is expanded.

TRBJ1-1 TRBV28 TRBD1 NA CASRGTANTEAFF TGTGCCAGCAGAGGGACAGCGAACACTGAAGCTTTCTTT
TRBJ2-1 TRBV5-4 TRBD2 once CASSLGLAGIVAEQFF TGTGCCAGCAGCTTGGGACTAGCGGGGATTGTAGCTGAGCAGTTCTTC
TRBJ2-3 TRBV29-1 NA NA CSVGTGGRSDTQYF TGCAGCGTTGGGACAGGAGGGAGGTCAGATACGCAGTATTTT
TRBJ2-7 TRBV20-1 NA NA CSATTEYEQYF TGCAGTGCCACGACTGAATACGAGCAGTACTTC
TRBJ2-3 TRBV13 NA NA CASSLGRAQTDTQYF TGTGCCAGCAGCTTGGGCAGGGCGCAGACAGATACGCAGTATTTT
TRBJ1-6 TRBV11-2 NA NA CASRGTTVINSPLHF TGTGCCAGCAGGGGTACTACGGTTATAAATTCACCCCTCCACTTT
TRBJ2-2 TRBV7-2 NA NA CASSVTPLGSNTGELFF TGTGCCAGCAGCGTTACCCCCCTAGGTTCGAACACCGGGGAGCTGTTTTTT
TRBJ2-1 TRBV5-1 NA NA CASSLEADSYNEQFF TGCGCCAGCAGCTTGGAGGCGGATTCCTACAATGAGCAGTTCTTC
TRBJ2-5 TRBV11-2 NA NA CASSLFELAIGQTQYF TGTGCCAGCAGCTTATTCGAACTAGCTATCGGGCAGACCCAGTACTTC
TRBJ2-7 TRBV7-9 NA NA CASTVMGGTLRSYEQYF TGTGCCAGCACCGTTATGGGCGGGACCCTCCGGTCCTACGAGCAGTACTTC
TRBJ1-2 TRBV9 TRBD1 NA CASSAGTGNNYGYTF TGTGCCAGCAGCGCAGGGACAGGGAATAACTATGGCTACACCTTC
TRBJ2-1 TRBV5-4 TRBD2 NA CASSLEAGGLNEQFF TGTGCCAGCAGCTTGGAGGCGGGAGGGCTTAATGAGCAGTTCTTC
TRBJ2-1 TRBV25-1 NA few CASSGTSGYNEQFF TGTGCCAGCAGTGGCACCTCCGGGTACAATGAGCAGTTCTTC
TRBJ2-1 TRBV21-1 NA NA CASSKWGTTVNHNEQFF TGTGCCAGCAGCAAATGGGGGACTACCGTCAACCACAATGAGCAGTTCTTC
TRBJ2-2 TRBV10-3 NA once CAITREVNTGELFF TGTGCCATCACGAGGGAAGTGAACACCGGGGAGCTGTTTTTT
TRBJ1-5 TRBV7-9 TRBD1 NA CASSRGTAAGYQPQHF TGTGCCAGCAGCCGGGGGACAGCGGCAGGGTATCAGCCCCAGCATTTT
TRBJ2-7 TRBV5-1 TRBD1 NA CASSTGTGTYEQYF TGCGCCAGCAGCACCGGGACAGGGACCTACGAGCAGTACTTC
TRBJ1-1 TRBV5-6 NA few CASSLVGAFNTEAFF TGTGCCAGCAGCTTGGTAGGGGCATTTAACACTGAAGCTTTCTTT
TRBJ2-3 TRBV11-2 TRBD2 NA CASSFSSGGVKTDTQYF TGTGCCAGCAGCTTCTCTAGCGGGGGGGTTAAAACAGATACGCAGTATTTT
TRBJ1-1 TRBV29-1 TRBD1 once CSVLGTGLMNTEAFF TGCAGCGTCCTAGGGACAGGGCTCATGAACACTGAAGCTTTCTTT
TRBJ1-2 TRBV10-3 NA NA CAISPSNYGYTF TGTGCCATCAGCCCTAGTAACTATGGCTACACCTTC
TRBJ1-2 TRBV6-6 NA few CASRSGFGYTF TGTGCCAGCAGATCAGGGTTCGGCTACACCTTC
TRBJ2-7 TRBV27 NA NA CASSLYLDARGSYEQYF TGTGCCAGCAGTTTGTACCTAGATGCTCGGGGCTCCTACGAGCAGTACTTC
TRBJ1-1 TRBV19 NA NA CASSMRHQGNTEAFF TGTGCCAGTAGTATGAGACACCAAGGGAACACTGAAGCTTTCTTT
TRBJ2-7 TRBV6-1 TRBD1 few CASSEWDRGHF TGTGCCAGCAGTGAATGGGACAGGGGGCACTTC
TRBJ2-1 TRBV4-3 TRBD1 NA CASSQVGQSSYNEQFF TGCGCCAGCAGCCAAGTGGGACAGAGCTCCTACAATGAGCAGTTCTTC
TRBJ2-7 TRBV29-1 TRBD1 NA CSVTGTGGGEQYF TGCAGCGTAACCGGGACAGGGGGCGGGGAGCAGTACTTC
TRBJ1-6 TRBV10-1 TRBD1 NA CASLSGTGYCNSPLHF TGCGCCAGCCTTAGTGGGACAGGGTATTGTAATTCACCCCTCCACTTT
TRBJ1-2 TRBV10-2 NA NA CASSEGPRGRGYTF TGCGCCAGCAGTGAAGGGCCCAGGGGTCGCGGCTACACCTTC
TRBJ1-1 TRBV5-1 TRBD1 NA CASSWQGADTEAFF TGCGCCAGCAGCTGGCAGGGGGCTGACACTGAAGCTTTCTTT